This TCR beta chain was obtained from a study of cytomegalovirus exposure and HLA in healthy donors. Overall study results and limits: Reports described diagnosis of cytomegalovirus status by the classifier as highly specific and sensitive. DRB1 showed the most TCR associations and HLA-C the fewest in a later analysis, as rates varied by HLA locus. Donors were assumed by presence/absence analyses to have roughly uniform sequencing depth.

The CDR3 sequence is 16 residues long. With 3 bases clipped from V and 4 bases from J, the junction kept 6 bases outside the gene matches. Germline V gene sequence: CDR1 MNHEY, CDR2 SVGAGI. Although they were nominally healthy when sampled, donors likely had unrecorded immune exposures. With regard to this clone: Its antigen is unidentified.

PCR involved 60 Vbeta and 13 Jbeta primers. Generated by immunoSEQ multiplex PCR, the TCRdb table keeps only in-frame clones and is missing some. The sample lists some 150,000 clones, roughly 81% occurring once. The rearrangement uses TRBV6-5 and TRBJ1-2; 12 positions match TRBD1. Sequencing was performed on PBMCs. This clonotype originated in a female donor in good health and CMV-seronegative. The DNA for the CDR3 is TGTGCCAGCAGTTATAGGGACAGGGGGCCTTTCTATGGCTACACCTTC. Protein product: CASSYRDRGPFYGYTF.